The 10 T cell receptor beta chains below were found in one sample sequenced in a study of blood T cell repertoires in COVID-19. Some clones are missing from TCRdb's copy, which holds only in-frame ones; the method was immunoSEQ multiplex PCR. This table has 80,000 or so clones, around three quarters appearing once. The sequencing sample was made of peripheral blood. These receptors were collected from a woman between 65 and 79 years old with acute or convalescent COVID-19.

This chain uses TRBV19 with TRBJ2-1, with TRBD2 matching over 15 bases. CDR3 length: 13 residues. Trimming took 5 bases from V and 12 from J; bases not matched to a gene: 2. Germline CDR1 LNHDA, CDR2 SQIVND (reference sequence). The DNA for the CDR3 is TGTGCCAGTAGTGTGGGACTAGCGGGGGGGCAGTTCTTC. Amino acids: CASSVGLAGGQFF.

This chain connects TRBV29-1 to TRBJ1-5; TRBD1 matches at 9 bases. The germline CDR1 and CDR2 sequences are SQVTM and ANQGSEA. V gave up 6 bases and J gave up 6 bases; unmatched junction bases: 12. There are 15 residues in the CDR3. The CDR3 DNA is TGCAGCGTGGGGGGAAGACAGGGGGAAAGTCAGCCCCAGCATTTT. The encoded protein is CSVGGRQGESQPQHF.

The CDR3 nucleotides read TGTGCCAGCAGCGCCGAGGTAGATACGCAGTATTTT. It is translated as CASSAEVDTQYF. The chain couples TRBV9 to TRBJ2-3; no firm D call. The CDR3 spans 12 residues. The V gene's germline CDR1 is SGDLS and CDR2 YYNGEE. The V and J ends lost 3 bases and 5 bases respectively, with 7 bases between them.

Only one count was recorded for this clone. The CDR3 sequence is CASSVQGRQPQHF. The CDR3 coding sequence is TGTGCCAGTAGTGTACAGGGGCGGCAGCCCCAGCATTTT. The V and J genes are TRBV19 and TRBJ1-5; 7 positions match TRBD1. This CDR3 spans 13 amino acids. CDR1 LNHDA and CDR2 SQIVND come from the germline V gene (reference sequence). The ends lost 5 bases at V and 7 bases at J; junction bases unmatched: 5.

This clone was detected only a few times. This rearrangement joins TRBV5-6 to TRBJ1-1; D ambiguous. The CDR3 runs 12 residues. Trimming removed 4 bases at V and 5 bases at J, with 9 bases between. CDR1 and CDR2 (germline): SGHDT, YYEEEE. CDR3 DNA sequence: TGTGCCAGCAGCATTAGTATTACTGAAGCTTTCTTT. It translates to CASSISITEAFF.

Turning to this clone: One end of the junction varies from germline; a read error may be responsible. This rearrangement joins TRBV6-1 to TRBJ1-2; 7 bases match TRBD1. The germline V gene has CDR1 MNHNS and CDR2 SASEGT. The CDR3 runs to 15 residues. The CDR3 DNA sequence: TGTGCCAGCAGTCAAGCGGGACAGATGAACTATGGCTACACCTTC. Encoded protein: CASSQAGQMNYGYTF.

This clone was counted a few times. V is TRBV9 and J is TRBJ1-2; 7 bases are shared with TRBD1. The CDR3 runs to 15 residues. Germline V gene data show CDR1 as SGDLS and CDR2 as YYNGEE. V shed 0 bases and J 6 bases; nucleotides not matched to a gene: 8. The CDR3 is CASSVGGQRVHGYTF. The CDR3 region has the DNA TGTGCCAGCAGCGTAGGGGGACAGCGGGTCCATGGCTACACCTTC. The entire variable domain, with the rest obtained from reference TRBV9 and TRBJ1-2, is as follows: DSGVTQTPKHLITATGQRVTLRCSPRSGDLSVYWYQQSLDQGLQFLIQYYNGEERAKGNILERFSAQQFPDLHSELNLSSLELGDSALYFCASSVGGQRVHGYTFGSGTRLTVV.

The chain has TRBV21-1 and TRBJ1-5; TRBD1 reflects the table's D call only, with no check against the DNA. TRBV21-1 is a pseudogene. The CDR3 is made up of 17 amino acids. This CDR3 reads CASSKGGQGIRNQPQHF. CDR3 nucleotides: TGTGCCAGCAGCAAAGGGGGGCAGGGGATTCGCAATCAGCCCCAGCATTTT.

A few counts support this clone. V and J are TRBV10-3 and TRBJ2-3, with 12 bases lining up with TRBD2. The germline V gene has CDR1 ENHRY and CDR2 SYGVKD. V trimming: 0 bases; J trimming: 2 bases; junction bases outside the gene matches: 9. There are 19 residues in the CDR3. The CDR3 protein is CAISESETSGGQYTDTQYF. The CDR3, as DNA: TGTGCCATCAGTGAGTCCGAGACTAGCGGGGGCCAATACACAGATACGCAGTATTTT.

The chain has TRBV7-3 and TRBJ2-5, with 10 bases matching TRBD2. Germline CDR1 and CDR2: SGHTA and FQGTGA. This CDR3 is 15 amino acids long. The junction had 5 bases not matched to a gene; V was cut back by 5 bases and J by 2 bases. CDR3 nucleotides: TGTGCCAGCAGCCGGACTAGCGGACCTCAAGAGACCCAGTACTTC. Its protein is CASSRTSGPQETQYF.